This T cell receptor beta chain was sequenced in a study of response to subunit inactivated influenza vaccine. Germline V lookup: CDR1 SGHTA, CDR2 FQGNSA. Trimming took 1 base from V and 6 from J; bases not matched to a gene: 10. The length of the CDR3 is 16 residues. This clonotype came up a few times. Using its own MiXCR run on the RT-PCR reads, TCRdb lists one record per CDR3 protein. The sample gives 400,000 to 550,000 distinct CDR3 sequences, over 25% of which show up once; under 2.5% is in the top ten. The chain couples TRBV7-2 to TRBJ2-3; TRBD1 aligns across 7 bases. Sequenced here: CD4+ T cells sorted from PBMCs, sampled 5 days after vaccination. The sequence was collected from a man aged 50 to 59 who received an inactivated influenza vaccine. CDR3 region: CASSLGPKGALDTQYF. The CDR3 nucleotides read TGTGCCAGCAGCTTAGGGCCCAAGGGGGCGTTGGATACGCAGTATTTT.